This entry lists 24 T cell receptor beta chains sequenced from one sample in a study of cytomegalovirus exposure and HLA in healthy donors. Researchers ran the PCR with 60 Vbeta and 13 Jbeta primers. Measured with immunoSEQ multiplex PCR; TCRdb has only the in-frame clones, and not every one. The sample yields 200,000 or so clones, approximately 82% seen once. Sequencing used PBMCs. These receptors were obtained from a young man in good health and CMV-seronegative.

For the CDR3, the DNA is TGCGCCAGCAGTGAGGCGGGAGAGGGCACAGATACGCAGTATTTT. Translation gives CASSEAGEGTDTQYF. The chain combines TRBV10-2 with TRBJ2-3; 7 bases match TRBD2. The ends lost 2 bases at V and 1 base at J; junction bases unmatched: 3. This CDR3 spans 15 amino acids. In germline, CDR1 is WSHSY, CDR2 SAAADI.

Regarding this clone: One end of the junction fails to match germline, which may point to a read error. This rearrangement joins TRBV7-9 to TRBJ2-7; 9 positions match TRBD2. CDR3 length: 14 amino acids. Germline V gene lookup returns CDR1 SEHNR and CDR2 FQNEAQ (reference sequence). This CDR3 is CSSSGSGSVYEQYF. Written as DNA, the CDR3 is TGTTCCAGCAGCGGTAGCGGGAGTGTCTACGAGCAGTACTTC. Using reference TRBV7-9 and TRBJ2-7 for the parts outside the CDR3, the full variable domain is DTGVSQNPRHKITKRGQNVTFRCDPISEHNRLYWYRQTLGQGPEFLTYFQNEAQLEKSRLLSDRFSAERPKGSFSTLEIQRTEQGDSAMYLCSSSGSGSVYEQYFGPGTRLTVT.

The chain links TRBV5-1 to TRBJ2-7; maybe TRBD1 (6 bases). Germline assignment: CDR1 SGHRS and CDR2 YFSETQ. Trimming took 5 bases from V and 5 from J, leaving 20 bases between them. The CDR3 runs 15 residues. CDR3 sequence reads: CASSAGTQTVNEQYF. The CDR3 nucleotides are TGCGCCAGCAGTGCCGGGACACAGACGGTAAACGAGCAGTACTTC.

This sequence joins TRBV27 and TRBJ1-2, with D maybe TRBD1 (6 bases). This CDR3 is built from 15 residues. V was clipped by 0 bases and J by 5 bases, with 13 bases between them. Germline lookup yields CDR1 MNHEY and CDR2 SMNVEV (reference sequence). As DNA, the CDR3 is TGTGCCAGCAGTTTATCTACGGGCAGGGGTTATGGCTACACCTTC. Residues: CASSLSTGRGYGYTF.

This chain uses TRBV7-9 with TRBJ2-7; D is possibly TRBD1 (5 bases). Germline V CDR1 and CDR2: SEHNR, FQNEAQ (reference sequence). The CDR3 loop spans 16 amino acids. V was shortened by 0 bases and J by 3 bases, with 15 bases between the two germline ends. The CDR3 here is CASSLAPGSSSYEQYF. Here the CDR3 DNA reads TGTGCCAGCAGCTTAGCCCCAGGGTCCTCGAGCTACGAGCAGTACTTC.

The chain links TRBV10-3 to TRBJ1-2; TRBD1 is a possible D gene (6 bases). From germline, CDR1 is ENHRY and CDR2 SYGVKD. The CDR3 consists of 14 residues. Trimming took 4 bases from V and 8 from J, leaving 17 bases between them. The CDR3 coding sequence is TGTGCCATCAGTGGGGACATCGGCTGGGGAGGCTACACCTTC. Its translation is CAISGDIGWGGYTF.

The chain joins TRBV7-9 to TRBJ2-7; possibly TRBD2 for D (6 bases). CDR1 is SEHNR and CDR2 is FQNEAQ in the germline V gene (reference sequence). Trimming stripped 1 base from V and 5 bases from J, with 12 bases between. The CDR3 contains 14 residues. In DNA form, the CDR3 reads TGTGCCAGCAGCTTAGTTTCCGGCGGGGACGAGCAGTACTTC. It is translated as CASSLVSGGDEQYF.

The chain recombines TRBV7-9 with TRBJ1-2; 7 bases align to TRBD1. The germline V gene has CDR1 SEHNR and CDR2 FQNEAQ (reference sequence). The CDR3 has 16 residues. The J segment lost 8 bases and the V segment lost 1 base, leaving 13 bases of the junction unmatched. CDR3 bases: TGTGCCAGCAGCTTAGGGGTCGACAGGGACCTAGGGGGCTACACCTTC. This codes for CASSLGVDRDLGGYTF. Full variable domain (remainder filled in from reference TRBV7-9 and TRBJ1-2): DTGVSQNPRHKITKRGQNVTFRCDPISEHNRLYWYRQTLGQGPEFLTYFQNEAQLEKSRLLSDRFSAERPKGSFSTLEIQRTEQGDSAMYLCASSLGVDRDLGGYTFGSGTRLTVV.

This clone was detected once. V is TRBV5-4 and J is TRBJ2-7; 8 bases map to TRBD1. Germline V CDR1 and CDR2: SGHNT, YYREEE (reference sequence). J was trimmed by 7 bases and V by 2 bases; bases with no gene match: 11. There are 15 residues in the CDR3. For the CDR3, the DNA is TGTGCCAGCAGCTTTGGTGGTCAGGGGGCATGGGAGCAGTACTTC. This encodes CASSFGGQGAWEQYF. Full variable domain (missing parts from reference TRBV5-4 and TRBJ2-7): ETGVTQSPTHLIKTRGQQVTLRCSSQSGHNTVSWYQQALGQGPQFIFQYYREEENGRGNFPPRFSGLQFPNYSSELNVNALELDDSALYLCASSFGGQGAWEQYFGPGTRLTVT.

V gene TRBV4-1 combines with J gene TRBJ1-1; D gene uncertain. The germline CDR1 and CDR2 sequences are MGHRA and YSYEKL. Trimming shortened V by 6 bases and J by 3 bases, and 5 bases separated the two germline ends. CDR3 length equals 11 residues. The CDR3 protein is CASRRDTEAFF. DNA for the CDR3: TGCGCCAGCAGGAGGGACACTGAAGCTTTCTTT.

V and J are TRBV4-1 and TRBJ1-2; D unresolved. Per germline, CDR1 MGHRA and CDR2 YSYEKL. The V gene lost 1 base and the J gene lost 1 base, with 16 bases spanning the gap. There are 17 residues in the CDR3. The CDR3 sequence is CASSQVLRGNFNYGYTF. The DNA for the CDR3 is TGCGCCAGCAGCCAAGTCCTTCGGGGAAATTTTAACTATGGCTACACCTTC.

Here the CDR3 DNA reads TGTGCCTGGACCACGGGAGGTACGGGGGCCAACGTCCTGACTTTC. It codes for CAWTTGGTGANVLTF. V is TRBV30 and J is TRBJ2-6; TRBD2 matches 7 bases. Unmatched junction bases numbered 7, after V lost 4 bases and J lost 4 bases. The CDR3 covers 15 residues. Germline assignment: CDR1 GTSNPN and CDR2 SVGIG (reference sequence). The variable domain in full, completed from reference TRBV30 and TRBJ2-6, reads SQTIHQWPATLVQPVGSPLSLECTVEGTSNPNLYWYRQAAGRGLQLLFYSVGIGQISSEVPQNLSASRPQDRQFILSSKKLLLSDSGFYLCAWTTGGTGANVLTFGAGSRLTVL.

Remarks on this clone: Other DNA sequences of this sample code for an identical CDR3. V is TRBV27 and J is TRBJ1-1, with no clear D. The CDR3 runs to 11 residues. Germline values: CDR1 MNHEY, CDR2 SMNVEV (reference sequence). Trimming left V 4 bases short and J 5 bases short, with 5 bases between. CDR3 region: CASSSRTEAFF. The CDR3, as DNA: TGTGCCAGCAGTTCGCGGACTGAAGCTTTCTTT.

V usage is TRBV19 and J usage is TRBJ2-7; D is perhaps TRBD2 (6 bases). CDR1 and CDR2 (germline): LNHDA, SQIVND (reference sequence). The CDR3 totals 15 residues. With 5 bases removed from V and 2 bases from J, the gap between germline ends came to 16 bases. CDR3: CASSVPGVSPYEQYF. Written as DNA, the CDR3 is TGTGCCAGTAGTGTTCCGGGGGTGTCCCCCTACGAGCAGTACTTC.

The chain combines TRBV11-3 with TRBJ2-1; 9 nucleotides align to TRBD2. CDR3 length equals 15 residues. V was pared by 3 bases and J by 4 bases, with 4 bases of the junction left unmatched. Germline-derived CDR1 and CDR2 are SGHNT and YENEEA. This CDR3 is CASSLGLAGYNEQFF. The CDR3 bases are TGTGCCAGCAGCTTGGGTCTAGCGGGGTACAATGAGCAGTTCTTC.

The chain has TRBV10-2 and TRBJ1-4, with 9 bases aligning to TRBD1. The CDR3 is made up of 15 amino acids. Germline CDR1 is WSHSY and CDR2 is SAAADI. V trimming: 3 bases; J trimming: 7 bases; junction bases outside the gene matches: 6. CDR3 loop: CASSETGTGSEKLFF. Written as DNA, the CDR3 is TGCGCCAGCAGTGAAACCGGGACAGGGTCTGAAAAACTGTTTTTT.

The chain carries TRBV10-3 and TRBJ1-1, with 8 bases aligning to TRBD1. CDR3 length: 13 amino acids. Trimming cost V 6 bases and J 7 bases; bases outside gene matches: 7. Germline-derived CDR1 and CDR2 are ENHRY and SYGVKD. This CDR3 is CAISDNRGSEAFF. The CDR3 DNA reads as TGTGCCATCAGCGATAACAGGGGGAGTGAAGCTTTCTTT.

This clone was detected only once. The chain carries TRBV6-5 and TRBJ2-5; maybe TRBD1 (6 bases). The V gene lost 4 bases and the J gene lost 7 bases, with 16 bases spanning the gap. The germline CDR1 and CDR2 sequences are MNHEY and SVGAGI. The CDR3 has 14 residues. In nucleotides, the CDR3 is TGTGCCAGCAGTTCTGGACTGGGGGCAAGGACCCAGTACTTC. Its protein is CASSSGLGARTQYF.

This clone was counted only a few times. This chain joins TRBV7-8 and TRBJ2-4; no firm D call. V lost 1 base, J lost 3 bases, and 7 bases lay in between. This CDR3 is 14 amino acids long. Germline loops: CDR1 SGHVS, CDR2 FQNEAQ. The CDR3 DNA reads as TGTGCCAGCAGCTTAGACCGGTTCAAAAACATTCAGTACTTC. Protein: CASSLDRFKNIQYF.

This clone was counted a few times. The gene calls are TRBV16 and TRBJ1-1; no clear D gene. The ends were cut back, 6 bases at V and 1 base at J, with 9 bases in the middle. Germline V lookup: CDR1 KGHSY, CDR2 FQNENV. The CDR3 has 13 amino acids. The DNA for the CDR3 is TGTGCCAGCAGTCTTGGCGGGAACACTGAAGCTTTCTTT. It codes for CASSLGGNTEAFF. Full variable domain (missing parts from reference TRBV16 and TRBJ1-1): GEEVAQTPKHLVRGEGQKAKLYCAPIKGHSYVFWYQQVLKNEFKFLISFQNENVFDETGMPKERFSAKCLPNSPCSLEIQATKLEDSAVYFCASSLGGNTEAFFGQGTRLTVV.

A few counts support this clone. The rearrangement uses TRBV23-1 and TRBJ2-7; 10 bases line up with TRBD1. TRBV23-1 is recorded as an ORF, its role being uncertain. This CDR3 contains 18 residues. The junction had 14 bases not matched to a gene; V was cut back by 4 bases and J by 2 bases. CDR3 residues: CASSPSGTGDLSAYEQYF. The CDR3 DNA is TGCGCCAGCAGTCCCTCCGGGACAGGGGATCTCTCAGCCTACGAGCAGTACTTC.

The chain recombines TRBV5-1 with TRBJ2-5; 10 bases match TRBD1. Judging by the DNA end, TRBJ2-7 fits better; the J call may be wrong. Germline V gives CDR1 SGHRS, CDR2 YFSETQ. The CDR3 is made up of 12 amino acids. The CDR3 nucleotides read TGCGCCAGCCACCGGGACAGGGGCGAGCAGTACTTC. Translation: CASHRDRGEQYF.

The chain has TRBV29-1 and TRBJ2-5, with D possibly matching TRBD1 (5 bases). Germline CDR1 and CDR2: SQVTM and ANQGSEA. Deletions cut 6 bases from V and 2 bases from J, with 10 bases between. The CDR3 contains 12 residues. The CDR3 DNA sequence: TGCAGCGTCGCGACAGATCAAGAGACCCAGTACTTC. This sequence encodes CSVATDQETQYF.

The J gene is TRBJ2-5, the V gene TRBV4-2; the match to TRBD2 covers 10 bases. Germline assignment: CDR1 LGHNA and CDR2 YNFKEQ. V was pared by 6 bases and J by 5 bases, with 12 bases of the junction left unmatched. The CDR3 covers 16 residues. CDR3 DNA sequence: TGTGCCAGCAGTCCTGGGTCTAGCGGGAGTACTGAGACCCAGTACTTC. Its translation: CASSPGSSGSTETQYF.